This T cell receptor (beta chain) was captured by sequencing in a study of shared clonotypes between healthy human individuals. Across the study: Samples came from a couple of female and a few male donors aged 18 to 49.

Whole-study findings and limits: The naive CD4 repertoires of a handful of donors were compared, and about 5% of clonotypes were shared. Donor clonotype sharing was expected to depend on sequencing depth.

The data were produced by immunoSEQ multiplex PCR, yet TCRdb's version contains in-frame clones alone and is incomplete. The table shows about 1 million clones, with about 75% occurring only once. The V gene end was trimmed by 3 bases and the J gene end by 2 bases; junction bases not matched to a gene: 5. The CDR3 extends over 18 amino acids. In germline, CDR1 is KGHSH, CDR2 LQKENI. For this clone: Its antigen remains unidentified.

The clonotype comes from a man aged 18 to 29 in good health. The source material was memory CD4+ T cells sorted from blood. This sample's subset: CD45RA-negative fraction. The chain joins TRBV18 to TRBJ2-2; 14 positions agree with TRBD2. The CDR3 region is CASSPQGLAGGNTGELFF. The CDR3 nucleotides are TGTGCCAGCTCACCCCAAGGACTAGCGGGGGGTAACACCGGGGAGCTGTTTTTT.